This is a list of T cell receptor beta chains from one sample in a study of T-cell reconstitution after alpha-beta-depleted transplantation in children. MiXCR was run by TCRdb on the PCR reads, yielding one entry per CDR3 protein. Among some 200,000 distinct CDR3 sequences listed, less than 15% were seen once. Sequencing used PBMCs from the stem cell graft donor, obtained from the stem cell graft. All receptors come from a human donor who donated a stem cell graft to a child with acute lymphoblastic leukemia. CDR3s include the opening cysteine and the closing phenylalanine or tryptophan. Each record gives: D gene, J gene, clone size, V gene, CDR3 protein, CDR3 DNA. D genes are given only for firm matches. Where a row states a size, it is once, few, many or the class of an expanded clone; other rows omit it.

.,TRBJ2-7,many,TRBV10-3,CAISESLSPFYEQYF,TGTGCCATCAGTGAGTCTCTCAGCCCATTCTACGAGCAGTACTTC
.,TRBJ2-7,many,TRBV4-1,CASSQDVDSRGEQYF,TGCGCCAGCAGCCAAGATGTGGACAGTCGAGGCGAGCAGTACTTC
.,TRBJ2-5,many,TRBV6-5,CASSYRFKAEETQYF,TGTGCCAGCAGTTACCGGTTCAAGGCAGAGGAGACCCAGTACTTC
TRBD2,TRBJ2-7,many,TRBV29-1,CSLQAREGSYEQYF,TGCAGCCTCCAGGCGCGGGAGGGCTCCTACGAGCAGTACTTC
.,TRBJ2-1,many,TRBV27,CAVRMRDTDNEQFF,TGTGCCGTTAGAATGCGGGATACGGACAATGAGCAGTTCTTC
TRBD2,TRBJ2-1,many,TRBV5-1,CASSLMEREAYNEQFF,TGCGCCAGCAGCCTAATGGAGCGGGAGGCCTACAATGAGCAGTTCTTC
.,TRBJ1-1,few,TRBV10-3,CAISEHPVGTEAFF,TGTGCCATCAGTGAGCATCCCGTGGGCACTGAAGCTTTCTTT
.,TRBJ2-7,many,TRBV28,CASSSRTLSSYEQYF,TGTGCCAGCAGTTCCAGGACCCTAAGCTCCTACGAGCAGTACTTC
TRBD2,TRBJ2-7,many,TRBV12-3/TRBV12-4,CASSPLTGRKNEQYF,TGTGCCAGCAGTCCTCTTACCGGGAGGAAAAACGAGCAGTACTTC
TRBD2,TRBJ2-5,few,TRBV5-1,CARRTSGFQETQYF,TGCGCCAGAAGGACTAGCGGATTCCAAGAGACCCAGTACTTC
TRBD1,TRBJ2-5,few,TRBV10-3,CAIKSGQEQETQYF,TGTGCCATCAAATCGGGACAGGAACAAGAGACCCAGTACTTC
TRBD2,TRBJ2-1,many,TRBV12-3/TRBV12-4,CASGRRLAGGEQFF,TGTGCCAGTGGTCGTAGACTAGCGGGAGGTGAGCAGTTCTTC
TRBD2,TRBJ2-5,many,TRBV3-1,CASSQRLAGGETQYF,TGTGCCAGCAGCCAACGGCTAGCGGGAGGAGAGACCCAGTACTTC
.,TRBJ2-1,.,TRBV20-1,CSAPDGTSYNEQFF,TGCAGTGCTCCGGACGGGACCTCCTACAATGAGCAGTTCTTC
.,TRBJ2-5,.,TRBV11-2,CASSFKPQEWETQYF,TGTGCCAGCAGCTTCAAGCCACAGGAGTGGGAGACCCAGTACTTC
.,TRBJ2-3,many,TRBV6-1,CASSESLSDPTDTQYF,TGTGCCAGCAGTGAAAGCCTTAGCGACCCCACAGATACGCAGTATTTT
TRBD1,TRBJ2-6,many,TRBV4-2,CASSQPTGGDSGANVLTF,TGTGCCAGCAGCCAACCGACAGGGGGCGACTCTGGGGCCAACGTCCTGACTTTC
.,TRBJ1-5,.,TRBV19,CASSIETGNQPQHF,TGTGCCAGTAGTATAGAAACAGGGAATCAGCCCCAGCATTTT
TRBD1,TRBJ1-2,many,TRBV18,CASSPGTGEERTF,TGTGCCAGCTCACCAGGGACAGGGGAGGAACGCACCTTC
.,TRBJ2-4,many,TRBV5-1,CASSLDRGGKNIQYF,TGCGCCAGCAGCTTGGATCGGGGTGGCAAAAACATTCAGTACTTC
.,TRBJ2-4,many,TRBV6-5,CASLDKAKNIQYF,TGTGCGAGTTTGGACAAAGCCAAAAACATTCAGTACTTC
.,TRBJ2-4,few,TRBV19,CASSIDLEGRGIQYF,TGTGCCAGTAGTATAGATCTTGAAGGGCGAGGCATTCAGTACTTC
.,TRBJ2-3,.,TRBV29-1,CSRRAEGDTQYF,TGCAGCCGAAGAGCCGAGGGAGATACGCAGTATTTT
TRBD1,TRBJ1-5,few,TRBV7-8,CASSPDRGRDQPQHF,TGTGCCAGCAGTCCCGACAGGGGGCGCGATCAGCCCCAGCATTTT
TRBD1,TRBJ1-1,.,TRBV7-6,CASSFPPGQGAQNTEAFF,TGTGCCAGCAGCTTCCCTCCGGGACAGGGGGCTCAGAACACTGAAGCTTTCTTT
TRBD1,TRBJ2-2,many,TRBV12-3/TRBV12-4,CASSPGQGGELFF,TGTGCCAGCAGCCCCGGACAGGGTGGGGAGCTGTTTTTT
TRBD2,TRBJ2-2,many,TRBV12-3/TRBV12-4,CASSLLAGWSTGELFF,TGTGCCAGCAGTTTACTAGCGGGGTGGAGCACCGGGGAGCTGTTTTTT
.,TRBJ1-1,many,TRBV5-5,CASSLVGYTEAFF,TGTGCCAGCAGCTTGGTGGGTTACACTGAAGCTTTCTTT
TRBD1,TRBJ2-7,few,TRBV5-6,CASSATGAYSYEQYF,TGTGCCAGCAGCGCGACAGGGGCCTATTCCTACGAGCAGTACTTC
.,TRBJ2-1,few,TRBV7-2,CASSLSGSLSYNEQFF,TGTGCCAGCAGCTTGAGCGGGTCGCTCTCCTACAATGAGCAGTTCTTC